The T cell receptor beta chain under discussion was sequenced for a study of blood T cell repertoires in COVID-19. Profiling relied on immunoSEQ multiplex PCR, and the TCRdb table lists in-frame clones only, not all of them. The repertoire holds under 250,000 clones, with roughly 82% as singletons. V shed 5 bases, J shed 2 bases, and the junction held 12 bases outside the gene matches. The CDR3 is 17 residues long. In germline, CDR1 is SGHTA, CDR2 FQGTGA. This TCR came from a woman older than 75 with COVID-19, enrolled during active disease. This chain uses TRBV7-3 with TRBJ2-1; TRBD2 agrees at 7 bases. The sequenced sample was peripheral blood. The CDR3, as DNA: TGTGCCAGCAGCCTCCCGGGGATACGGGGGGCCTACAATGAGCAGTTCTTC. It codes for CASSLPGIRGAYNEQFF.